This T cell receptor beta chain appears in the sequencing data of a study of graft-versus-host responses after intestinal transplantation. Study-level points and caveats: Some patients had graft-donor T cell macrochimerism, and their allografts showed high graft-versus-host to host-versus-graft clonal ratios. Marrow from the recipient contained GvH clones, some of which had appeared first in ileum or blood.

This clone was seen only once. Its antigen is undetermined. V shed 3 bases and J shed 0 bases, with 14 bases lying between them. Germline CDR1 is MDHEN and CDR2 is SYDVKM. The CDR3 spans 16 residues. The method was immunoSEQ multiplex PCR; TCRdb's version includes in-frame clones alone and lacks a portion of them. The data show approximately 75,000 clones, 90% seen once. The source of this sequence is a human donor who was the organ donor for an intestinal transplant. The rearrangement links TRBV28 to TRBJ2-5, with D possibly matching TRBD1 (6 bases). The material was unstimulated CD8+ T cells sorted from spleen or lymph node cells, obtained before transplant. CDR3 DNA: TGTGCCAGCAGTTTTGAACCTACAGGGAACCAAGAGACCCAGTACTTC. It translates to CASSFEPTGNQETQYF. Filled out from reference TRBV28 and TRBJ2-5, the complete variable domain reads DVKVTQSSRYLVKRTGEKVFLECVQDMDHENMFWYRQDPGLGLRLIYFSYDVKMKEKGDIPEGYSVSREKKERFSLILESASTNQTSMYLCASSFEPTGNQETQYFGPGTRLLVL.